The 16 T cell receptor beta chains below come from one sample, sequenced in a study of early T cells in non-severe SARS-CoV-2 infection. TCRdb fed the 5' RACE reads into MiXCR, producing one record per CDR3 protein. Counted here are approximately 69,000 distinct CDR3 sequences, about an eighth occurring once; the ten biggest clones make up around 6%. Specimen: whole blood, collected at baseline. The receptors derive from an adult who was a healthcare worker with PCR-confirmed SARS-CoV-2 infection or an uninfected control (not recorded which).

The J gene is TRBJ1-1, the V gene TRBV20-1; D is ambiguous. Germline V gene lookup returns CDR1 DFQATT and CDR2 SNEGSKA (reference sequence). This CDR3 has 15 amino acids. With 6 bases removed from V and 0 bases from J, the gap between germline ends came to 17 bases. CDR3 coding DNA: TGCAGTGCCGGCAAGGTGGTAGGGATGAACACTGAAGCTTTCTTT. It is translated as CSAGKVVGMNTEAFF.

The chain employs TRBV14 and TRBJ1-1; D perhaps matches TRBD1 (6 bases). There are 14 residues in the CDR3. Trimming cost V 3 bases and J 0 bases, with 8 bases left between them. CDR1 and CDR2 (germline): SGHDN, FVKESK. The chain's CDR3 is CASSHRGLNTEAFF. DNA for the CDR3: TGTGCCAGCAGCCACAGGGGACTGAACACTGAAGCTTTCTTT.

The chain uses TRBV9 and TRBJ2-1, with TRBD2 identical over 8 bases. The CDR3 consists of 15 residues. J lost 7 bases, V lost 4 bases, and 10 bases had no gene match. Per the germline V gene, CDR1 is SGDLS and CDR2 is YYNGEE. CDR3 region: CASSPPGLVGNEQFF. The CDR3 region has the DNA TGTGCCAGCAGCCCACCGGGACTAGTGGGGAATGAGCAGTTCTTC.

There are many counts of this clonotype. The CDR3 sequence is CSVDQGDIQYF. In DNA, the CDR3 is TGCAGCGTTGATCAGGGAGACATTCAGTACTTC. The rearrangement uses TRBV29-1 and TRBJ2-4; the D gene could be TRBD1 or TRBD2 (5 bases each). V dropped 3 bases and J dropped 8 bases, with 8 bases sitting between them. Germline lookup yields CDR1 SQVTM and CDR2 ANQGSEA. The CDR3 contains 11 residues.

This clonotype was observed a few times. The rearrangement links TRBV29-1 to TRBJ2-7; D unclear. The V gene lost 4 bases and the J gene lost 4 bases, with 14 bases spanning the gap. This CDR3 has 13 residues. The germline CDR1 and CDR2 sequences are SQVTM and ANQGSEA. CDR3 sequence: CSVAGRVGYEQYF. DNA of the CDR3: TGCAGCGTTGCTGGCCGGGTCGGGTACGAGCAGTACTTC.

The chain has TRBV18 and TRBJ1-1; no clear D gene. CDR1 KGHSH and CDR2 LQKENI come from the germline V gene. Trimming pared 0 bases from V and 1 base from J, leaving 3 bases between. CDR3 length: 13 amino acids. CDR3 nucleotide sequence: TGTGCCAGCTCACCACCCGAGAACACTGAAGCTTTCTTT. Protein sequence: CASSPPENTEAFF.

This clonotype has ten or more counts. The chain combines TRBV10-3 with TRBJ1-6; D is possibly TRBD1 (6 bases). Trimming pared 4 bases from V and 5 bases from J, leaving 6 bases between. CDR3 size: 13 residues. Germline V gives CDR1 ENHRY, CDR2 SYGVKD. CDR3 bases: TGTGCCATCAGTGGGACAGATAATTCACCCCTCCACTTT. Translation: CAISGTDNSPLHF.

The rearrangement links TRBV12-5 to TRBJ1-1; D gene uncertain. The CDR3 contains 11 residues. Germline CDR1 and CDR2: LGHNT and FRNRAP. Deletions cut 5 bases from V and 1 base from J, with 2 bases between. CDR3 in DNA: TGTGCTAGTGGTCAGAACACTGAAGCTTTCTTT. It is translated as CASGQNTEAFF.

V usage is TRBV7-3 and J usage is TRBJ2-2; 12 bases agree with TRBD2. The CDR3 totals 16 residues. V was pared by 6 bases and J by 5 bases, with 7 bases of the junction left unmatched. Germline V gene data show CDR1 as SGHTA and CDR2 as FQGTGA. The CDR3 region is CASRQTSGRKTGELFF. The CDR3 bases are TGTGCCAGCAGGCAGACTAGCGGGAGAAAAACCGGGGAGCTGTTTTTT.

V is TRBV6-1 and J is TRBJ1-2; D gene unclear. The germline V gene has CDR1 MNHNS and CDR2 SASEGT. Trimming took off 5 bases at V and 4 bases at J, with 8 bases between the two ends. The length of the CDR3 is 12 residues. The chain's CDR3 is CASSLSFYGYTF. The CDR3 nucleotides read TGTGCCAGCAGTTTAAGCTTCTATGGCTACACCTTC.

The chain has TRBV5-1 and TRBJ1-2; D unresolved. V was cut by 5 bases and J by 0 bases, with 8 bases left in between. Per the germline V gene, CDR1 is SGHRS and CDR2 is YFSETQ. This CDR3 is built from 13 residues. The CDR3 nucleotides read TGCGCCAGCAGAGAGGATTCTAACTATGGCTACACCTTC. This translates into CASREDSNYGYTF.

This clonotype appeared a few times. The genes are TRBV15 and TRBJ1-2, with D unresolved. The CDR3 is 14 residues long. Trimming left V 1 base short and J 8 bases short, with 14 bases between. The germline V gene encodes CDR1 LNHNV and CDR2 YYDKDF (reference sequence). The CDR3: CATSRGAGIGGYTF. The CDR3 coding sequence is TGTGCCACCAGCAGAGGAGCGGGTATTGGGGGCTACACCTTC. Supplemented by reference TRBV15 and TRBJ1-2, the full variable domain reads DAMVIQNPRYQVTQFGKPVTLSCSQTLNHNVMYWYQQKSSQAPKLLFHYYDKDFNNEADTPDNFQSRRPNTSFCFLDIRSPGLGDTAMYLCATSRGAGIGGYTFGSGTRLTVV.

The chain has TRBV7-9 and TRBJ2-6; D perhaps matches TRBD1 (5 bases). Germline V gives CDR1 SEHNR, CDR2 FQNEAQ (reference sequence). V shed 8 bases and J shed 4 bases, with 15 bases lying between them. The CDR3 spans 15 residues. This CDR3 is CASDLQGPGANVLTF. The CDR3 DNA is TGTGCCAGCGATCTTCAGGGCCCCGGGGCCAACGTCCTGACTTTC. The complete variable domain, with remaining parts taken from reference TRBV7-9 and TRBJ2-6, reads DTGVSQNPRHKITKRGQNVTFRCDPISEHNRLYWYRQTLGQGPEFLTYFQNEAQLEKSRLLSDRFSAERPKGSFSTLEIQRTEQGDSAMYLCASDLQGPGANVLTFGAGSRLTVL.

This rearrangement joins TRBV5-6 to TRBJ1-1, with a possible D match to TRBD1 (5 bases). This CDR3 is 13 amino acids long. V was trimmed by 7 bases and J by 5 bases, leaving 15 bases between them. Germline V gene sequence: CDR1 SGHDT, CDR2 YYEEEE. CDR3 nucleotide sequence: TGTGCCAGCGAACTATCTGGGGGGACTGAAGCTTTCTTT. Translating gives CASELSGGTEAFF.

CDR3 sequence: CASSLTWTLDTQYF. The CDR3 region has the DNA TGTGCCAGCAGCCTTACGTGGACCCTAGATACGCAGTATTTT. The chain couples TRBV5-5 to TRBJ2-3; D gene ambiguous. Between the trimmed V and J ends, which lost 4 bases and 5 bases, there was a span of 14 bases. CDR1 and CDR2 from the germline V gene are SGHKS and YYEKEE (reference sequence). CDR3 length: 14 residues.

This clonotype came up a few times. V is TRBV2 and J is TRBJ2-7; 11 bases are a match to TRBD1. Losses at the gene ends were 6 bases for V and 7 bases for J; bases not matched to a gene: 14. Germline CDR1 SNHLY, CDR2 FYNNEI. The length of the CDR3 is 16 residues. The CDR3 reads CASRATGTGGPREQYF. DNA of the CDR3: TGTGCCAGCAGAGCAACCGGGACAGGGGGACCCAGGGAGCAGTACTTC.